A selection of T cell receptor beta chains follows, all from one sample in a study of early T cells in non-severe SARS-CoV-2 infection. TCRdb itself ran the 5' RACE reads through MiXCR, one entry per CDR3 protein. The table records roughly 25,000 distinct CDR3 sequences, more than 4.5% of them present only once. Specimen: whole blood. Source of these receptors: an adult who was a healthcare worker with PCR-confirmed SARS-CoV-2 infection or an uninfected control (not recorded which). Both conserved end residues are part of each CDR3. Fields, in order: J gene, clone size, D gene, V gene, CDR3 DNA, CDR3 protein. D genes are given only for firm matches. The size entry is marked missing in some rows and otherwise reads once, few, many or a size class.

J gene: TRBJ2-2
clone size: many
D gene: NA
V gene: TRBV5-4
CDR3 DNA: TGTGCCAGCAGCTTGGACGGAACGAACACCGGGGAGCTGTTTTTT
CDR3 protein: CASSLDGTNTGELFF

J gene: TRBJ2-3
clone size: NA
D gene: TRBD2
V gene: TRBV12-3/TRBV12-4
CDR3 DNA: TGTGCCAGTGCCCCCGGGACTATCACAGATACGCAGTATTTT
CDR3 protein: CASAPGTITDTQYF

J gene: TRBJ1-5
clone size: many
D gene: NA
V gene: TRBV27
CDR3 DNA: TGTGCCAGCAGTCTCGGACAACAAAGCAATCAGCCCCAGCATTTT
CDR3 protein: CASSLGQQSNQPQHF

J gene: TRBJ2-3
clone size: NA
D gene: NA
V gene: TRBV5-1
CDR3 DNA: TGCGCCAGCAGCTTGGCCCTGCCTCTCGGGGATACGCAGTATTTT
CDR3 protein: CASSLALPLGDTQYF

J gene: TRBJ1-2
clone size: many
D gene: NA
V gene: TRBV5-1
CDR3 DNA: TGCGCCAGCAGCTTTCCAGGCTCCCCTCTTGGCTACACCTTC
CDR3 protein: CASSFPGSPLGYTF

J gene: TRBJ2-7
clone size: NA
D gene: NA
V gene: TRBV4-3
CDR3 DNA: TGCGCCAGCAGCAGAGCTAGGGCCTACGAGCAGTACTTC
CDR3 protein: CASSRARAYEQYF

J gene: TRBJ2-3
clone size: few
D gene: NA
V gene: TRBV3-2
CDR3 DNA: TGTGCCAGCAGCCAAGCGTACAGTAGCACAGATACGCAGTATTTT
CDR3 protein: CASSQAYSSTDTQYF

J gene: TRBJ2-3
clone size: few
D gene: NA
V gene: TRBV11-1
CDR3 DNA: TGTGCCAGCAGCTTAGGGGGACTCACAGATACGCAGTATTTT
CDR3 protein: CASSLGGLTDTQYF

J gene: TRBJ2-3
clone size: medium-sized
D gene: NA
V gene: TRBV7-2
CDR3 DNA: TGTGCCAGCAGCGTAGGGGCGCGCACAGATACGCAGTATTTT
CDR3 protein: CASSVGARTDTQYF

J gene: TRBJ2-7
clone size: many
D gene: TRBD2
V gene: TRBV13
CDR3 DNA: TGTGCCAGCAGCCCCGGGAGCGGGGGGATCTACGAGCAGTACTTC
CDR3 protein: CASSPGSGGIYEQYF

J gene: TRBJ2-7
clone size: few
D gene: NA
V gene: TRBV27
CDR3 DNA: TGTGCCAGCAGTTTAAGGTCAAACACCTACGAGCAGTACTTC
CDR3 protein: CASSLRSNTYEQYF

J gene: TRBJ1-1
clone size: NA
D gene: TRBD1
V gene: TRBV3-1
CDR3 DNA: TGTGCCAGCACCAAGACAGGGGCGCGCACTGAAGCTTTCTTT
CDR3 protein: CASTKTGARTEAFF

J gene: TRBJ2-7
clone size: many
D gene: TRBD2
V gene: TRBV5-1
CDR3 DNA: TGCGCCAGCAGCTTGGTTAGCGGGGATACCTACGAGCAGTACTTC
CDR3 protein: CASSLVSGDTYEQYF

J gene: TRBJ2-7
clone size: few
D gene: NA
V gene: TRBV5-4
CDR3 DNA: TGTGCCAGCAGCCCGACTGTGCAGGGTGGATCCTACGAGCAGTACTTC
CDR3 protein: CASSPTVQGGSYEQYF

J gene: TRBJ2-2
clone size: many
D gene: NA
V gene: TRBV29-1
CDR3 DNA: TGCAGCGTTGAATCGGGGCCCGGGGAGCTGTTTTTT
CDR3 protein: CSVESGPGELFF

J gene: TRBJ1-5
clone size: NA
D gene: NA
V gene: TRBV6-1
CDR3 DNA: TGTGCCAGCAGGGAAGCGTCGGACAGCTATCAGCCCCAGCATTTT
CDR3 protein: CASREASDSYQPQHF

J gene: TRBJ1-2
clone size: many
D gene: NA
V gene: TRBV14
CDR3 DNA: TGTGCCAGCAGCCAATCGTTAGGGCCCCGTCGGTCTGGCTACACCTTC
CDR3 protein: CASSQSLGPRRSGYTF

J gene: TRBJ2-3
clone size: many
D gene: TRBD2
V gene: TRBV5-1
CDR3 DNA: TGCGCCAGCAGCGCCCAGTCTAGCGGGGCCTCCCGGGATACGCAGTATTTT
CDR3 protein: CASSAQSSGASRDTQYF

J gene: TRBJ2-1
clone size: many
D gene: TRBD1
V gene: TRBV18
CDR3 DNA: TGTGCCAGCTCACCCACCGAAGGACAGGGGGCGCGCAATGAGCAGTTCTTC
CDR3 protein: CASSPTEGQGARNEQFF

J gene: TRBJ1-3
clone size: NA
D gene: NA
V gene: TRBV2
CDR3 DNA: TGTGCCAGCAGTCCCAGTATACCCTCTGGAAACACCATATATTTT
CDR3 protein: CASSPSIPSGNTIYF

J gene: TRBJ2-7
clone size: many
D gene: TRBD1
V gene: TRBV7-2
CDR3 DNA: TGTGCCAGCAGCTCGACAGGGGGACTACTAGATCAGTACTTC
CDR3 protein: CASSSTGGLLDQYF

J gene: TRBJ1-6
clone size: NA
D gene: TRBD1
V gene: TRBV2
CDR3 DNA: TGTGCCAGCAGTGGGGACAGGGGATCTTCACCCCTCCACTTT
CDR3 protein: CASSGDRGSSPLHF

J gene: TRBJ1-4
clone size: medium-sized
D gene: NA
V gene: TRBV5-1
CDR3 DNA: TGCGCCAGCAGCTTGGGAGTGGGTTCCGGTGAAAAACTGTTTTTT
CDR3 protein: CASSLGVGSGEKLFF

J gene: TRBJ2-7
clone size: once
D gene: TRBD1
V gene: TRBV6-6
CDR3 DNA: TGTGCCAGCAGTTCGGGACAGTACGAGCAGTACTTC
CDR3 protein: CASSSGQYEQYF

J gene: TRBJ2-2
clone size: NA
D gene: TRBD1
V gene: TRBV4-3
CDR3 DNA: TGCGCCAACAGCTCGACAGGGTCTGGGGAGCTGTTTTTT
CDR3 protein: CANSSTGSGELFF

J gene: TRBJ2-2
clone size: many
D gene: TRBD1
V gene: TRBV9
CDR3 DNA: TGTGCCAGCAGCCCAAGACAGGGAGTCGGGGAGCTGTTTTTT
CDR3 protein: CASSPRQGVGELFF

J gene: TRBJ1-2
clone size: NA
D gene: NA
V gene: TRBV11-2
CDR3 DNA: TGTGCCAGCAGCTCCCTCGAGAAAGGGCCGTACGGCTACACCTTC
CDR3 protein: CASSSLEKGPYGYTF

J gene: TRBJ2-2
clone size: many
D gene: NA
V gene: TRBV25-1
CDR3 DNA: TGTGCCAGCAGTGCCACAGAGTTCGGGGAGCTGTTTTTT
CDR3 protein: CASSATEFGELFF

J gene: TRBJ2-2
clone size: NA
D gene: TRBD1
V gene: TRBV29-1
CDR3 DNA: TGCAGCGTCCTTCACAGGGGGCGGGGCGGGGAGCTGTTTTTT
CDR3 protein: CSVLHRGRGGELFF

J gene: TRBJ2-5
clone size: many
D gene: NA
V gene: TRBV5-4
CDR3 DNA: TGTGCCAGCAGCTTAGCTCCGTCCCAAGAGACCCAGTACTTC
CDR3 protein: CASSLAPSQETQYF

J gene: TRBJ2-7
clone size: few
D gene: NA
V gene: TRBV6-6
CDR3 DNA: TGTGCCAGCAGTTACGGGGGGACAGCCTTGACGGGGGGCGAGCAGTACTTC
CDR3 protein: CASSYGGTALTGGEQYF

J gene: TRBJ2-5
clone size: NA
D gene: NA
V gene: TRBV20-1
CDR3 DNA: TGCAGTGCTCCCGACCTGCTGGAGACCCAGTACTTC
CDR3 protein: CSAPDLLETQYF

J gene: TRBJ2-3
clone size: many
D gene: NA
V gene: TRBV7-8
CDR3 DNA: TGTGCCAGCAGCTTATTGTATAAGGGAGCGCAGTATTTT
CDR3 protein: CASSLLYKGAQYF

J gene: TRBJ1-6
clone size: many
D gene: TRBD1
V gene: TRBV7-9
CDR3 DNA: TGTGCCAGCAGCCCAATCGACAGGGGGAATTCACCCCTCCACTTT
CDR3 protein: CASSPIDRGNSPLHF

J gene: TRBJ1-2
clone size: few
D gene: NA
V gene: TRBV5-1
CDR3 DNA: TGCGCCAGCAGCTTGGAGCCAGCCCAGAGGGGCTACACCTTC
CDR3 protein: CASSLEPAQRGYTF

J gene: TRBJ2-1
clone size: medium-sized
D gene: NA
V gene: TRBV12-3/TRBV12-4
CDR3 DNA: TGTGCCAGCAGCCCTAGTGAACCCTACAATGAGCAGTTCTTC
CDR3 protein: CASSPSEPYNEQFF

J gene: TRBJ2-3
clone size: many
D gene: NA
V gene: TRBV12-3/TRBV12-4
CDR3 DNA: TGTGCCAGCACCCATCGTAGAGATACGCAGTATTTT
CDR3 protein: CASTHRRDTQYF

J gene: TRBJ1-2
clone size: many
D gene: NA
V gene: TRBV9
CDR3 DNA: TGTGCCAGCAGCCTCGACATCTCCAACTATGGCTACACCTTC
CDR3 protein: CASSLDISNYGYTF

J gene: TRBJ2-7
clone size: NA
D gene: TRBD1
V gene: TRBV6-5
CDR3 DNA: TGTGCCAGCAGTTCCTCCGGGACAGTCTCCTACGAGCAGTACTTC
CDR3 protein: CASSSSGTVSYEQYF

J gene: TRBJ2-3
clone size: many
D gene: TRBD1
V gene: TRBV20-1
CDR3 DNA: TGCAGCCCTACAGGGGACACAGATACGCAGTATTTT
CDR3 protein: CSPTGDTDTQYF

J gene: TRBJ1-6
clone size: NA
D gene: NA
V gene: TRBV2
CDR3 DNA: TGTGCCAGCAGTGAATGGGGGGCAGGATTGTCACCCCTCCACTTT
CDR3 protein: CASSEWGAGLSPLHF

J gene: TRBJ1-2
clone size: many
D gene: NA
V gene: TRBV5-1
CDR3 DNA: TGCGCCAGCAGCTTTGACAGATATGGCTACACCTTC
CDR3 protein: CASSFDRYGYTF

J gene: TRBJ1-6
clone size: few
D gene: TRBD1
V gene: TRBV5-1
CDR3 DNA: TGCGCCAGCAGCCGTACAGGGGCCAATTCACCCCTCCACTTT
CDR3 protein: CASSRTGANSPLHF

J gene: TRBJ2-3
clone size: many
D gene: TRBD1
V gene: TRBV5-1
CDR3 DNA: TGCGCCAGCAGCCCGGGACAGGGTAGATTCACAGATACGCAGTATTTT
CDR3 protein: CASSPGQGRFTDTQYF

J gene: TRBJ2-1
clone size: few
D gene: NA
V gene: TRBV7-9
CDR3 DNA: NA
CDR3 protein: CASSFGQGAFF

J gene: TRBJ2-1
clone size: many
D gene: TRBD2
V gene: TRBV24-1
CDR3 DNA: TGTGCCACCCAGTCTAGCGGGGGGGCCGGTGAGCAGTTCTTC
CDR3 protein: CATQSSGGAGEQFF

J gene: TRBJ1-6
clone size: few
D gene: TRBD1
V gene: TRBV5-1
CDR3 DNA: TGCGCCAGCACTCCGGGACAGAATTCACCCCTCCACTTT
CDR3 protein: CASTPGQNSPLHF

J gene: TRBJ2-1
clone size: many
D gene: NA
V gene: TRBV20-1
CDR3 DNA: TGCAGTGCTAGAGAGGGTAGCGACGTCGAGCAGTTCTTC
CDR3 protein: CSAREGSDVEQFF

J gene: TRBJ1-1
clone size: many
D gene: NA
V gene: TRBV27
CDR3 DNA: TGTGCCAGCAGTTTATCGAAAGGGATTGAAGCTTTCTTT
CDR3 protein: CASSLSKGIEAFF

J gene: TRBJ2-1
clone size: few
D gene: NA
V gene: TRBV19
CDR3 DNA: TGTGCCAGTAGTAGGAGGGACCTCTACAATGAGCAGTTCTTC
CDR3 protein: CASSRRDLYNEQFF

J gene: TRBJ2-5
clone size: many
D gene: NA
V gene: TRBV29-1
CDR3 DNA: TGCAGCGTGGGGCAGGGAAAAGAGACCCAGTACTTC
CDR3 protein: CSVGQGKETQYF

J gene: TRBJ2-7
clone size: NA
D gene: NA
V gene: TRBV10-2
CDR3 DNA: TGCGCCAGCAGCGTCGGCGGCAGGGGCTCCTACGAGCAGTACTTC
CDR3 protein: CASSVGGRGSYEQYF

J gene: TRBJ2-5
clone size: many
D gene: NA
V gene: TRBV29-1
CDR3 DNA: TGCAGCGTTGAGAGGGTTGAGACCCAGTACTTC
CDR3 protein: CSVERVETQYF

J gene: TRBJ2-7
clone size: NA
D gene: NA
V gene: TRBV6-6
CDR3 DNA: TGTGCCAGCAAGGGGGGCTCCTACGAGCAGTACTTC
CDR3 protein: CASKGGSYEQYF

J gene: TRBJ2-7
clone size: many
D gene: TRBD1
V gene: TRBV4-2
CDR3 DNA: TGTGCCAGCAGCCCATGGACAGGACCCTACGAGCAGTACTTC
CDR3 protein: CASSPWTGPYEQYF